Shown below are 24 T cell receptor beta chains from a single sample sequenced in a study of CD4 T cells in relation to SARS-CoV-2 and coronaviruses. Before the COVID-19 pandemic, during about 2011-2019, CD4+ T cells were taken from unexposed donors. After about 10 days of culture, CD4+ T cells were isolated. The repertoire was sequenced with immunoSEQ multiplex PCR; TCRdb's copy has only in-frame clones and lacks some. The table includes more than 20,000 clones, roughly 76% detected once. Their target antigens are unknown. Sample: CD4+ T cells from PBMCs, cultured in vitro. These receptors were obtained from a human donor in good health.

The chain is built from TRBV2 and TRBJ1-5; TRBD1 might be the D (5 bases). Trimming took 4 bases from V and 2 from J, leaving 6 bases between them. The CDR3 runs to 13 residues. CDR1 and CDR2 from the germline V gene are SNHLY and FYNNEI. CDR3 region: CASSGGGNQPQHF. The CDR3 DNA sequence: TGTGCCAGCAGTGGAGGGGGCAATCAGCCCCAGCATTTT.

The chain recombines TRBV7-2 with TRBJ2-1; 12 bases agree with TRBD2. The CDR3 length is 16 residues. Germline CDR1 reads SGHTA; CDR2 reads FQGNSA. Trimming cost V 2 bases and J 9 bases; bases outside gene matches: 8. CDR3 residues: CASSLFVLAGGGEQFF. The CDR3 DNA reads as TGTGCCAGCAGCTTATTTGTACTAGCGGGGGGTGGTGAGCAGTTCTTC.

The chain combines TRBV29-1 with TRBJ1-1; D is uncertain. Germline V lookup: CDR1 SQVTM, CDR2 ANQGSEA. Between the trimmed V and J ends, which lost 1 base and 1 base, there was a span of 7 bases. The CDR3 is 13 amino acids. CDR3 coding DNA: TGCAGCGTTGAAGTGGGATCGAACACTGAAGCTTTCTTT. Translating gives CSVEVGSNTEAFF.

This clone was seen just once. The V and J genes are TRBV10-3 and TRBJ2-5; D remains ambiguous. Between the trimmed V and J ends, which lost 4 bases and 1 base, there was a span of 7 bases. From germline, CDR1 is ENHRY and CDR2 SYGVKD. This CDR3 spans 13 amino acids. Written as DNA, the CDR3 is TGTGCCATCAGTGTGGGAACCCAAGAGACCCAGTACTTC. It yields the protein CAISVGTQETQYF.

The rearrangement uses TRBV7-2 and TRBJ2-3, with 8 bases matching TRBD1. The CDR3 spans 14 residues. V was pared by 2 bases and J by 5 bases, with 3 bases of the junction left unmatched. Looked up from germline, CDR1 is SGHTA and CDR2 is FQGNSA. CDR3 amino acids: CASSLQGAQDTQYF. CDR3 bases: TGTGCCAGCAGCTTACAGGGGGCTCAAGATACGCAGTATTTT.

This clone was seen once. J is TRBJ1-4 and V is TRBV7-3, with TRBD1 matching 9 bases. With 5 bases clipped from V and 7 bases from J, the junction kept 8 bases outside the gene matches. Germline CDR1 is SGHTA and CDR2 is FQGTGA. The CDR3 extends over 15 amino acids. The CDR3 spells CASSRGQGPGEKLFF. The CDR3, as DNA: TGTGCCAGCAGCAGGGGACAGGGTCCGGGTGAAAAACTGTTTTTT.

V and J are TRBV19 and TRBJ2-1; D is uncertain. V was pared by 5 bases and J by 7 bases, with 15 bases between. The CDR3 spans 14 residues. Germline V gene data show CDR1 as LNHDA and CDR2 as SQIVND (reference sequence). The CDR3 here is CASSPLWQVNEQFF. CDR3 coding DNA: TGTGCCAGTAGTCCCCTGTGGCAGGTTAATGAGCAGTTCTTC.

Comment on this clone: A junction boundary mismatches the germline segment, possibly from a read error. This chain joins TRBV10-3 and TRBJ2-2; TRBD1 agrees at 7 bases. Germline V gives CDR1 ENHRY, CDR2 SYGVKD. The CDR3 spans 14 residues. CDR3 loop: CAMSGTANTGELFF. The CDR3 DNA sequence: TGTGCCATGAGTGGGACAGCTAACACCGGGGAGCTGTTTTTT.

The rearrangement joins TRBV6-4 to TRBJ2-6, with 7 positions matching TRBD2. V shed 0 bases and J 1 base; nucleotides not matched to a gene: 0. There are 16 residues in the CDR3. Germline lookup yields CDR1 MRHNA and CDR2 SNTAGT. CDR3 nucleotide sequence: TGTGCCAGCAGTGACTCGCGGGGGTCTGGGGCCAACGTCCTGACTTTC. Translating it yields CASSDSRGSGANVLTF.

The V gene is TRBV10-3, the J gene TRBJ1-4; D gene uncertain. The germline V gene encodes CDR1 ENHRY and CDR2 SYGVKD. The CDR3 runs 12 residues. With 0 bases removed from V and 8 bases from J, the gap between germline ends came to 4 bases. The CDR3 DNA reads TGTGCCATCAGTGAGTCTGAGGAAAAACTGTTTTTT. Translated: CAISESEEKLFF.

The CDR3 DNA reads as TGTGCCAGGGGTGGTCAGCCCCAGCATTTT. This sequence encodes CARGGQPQHF. V gene TRBV6-4 combines with J gene TRBJ1-5; D ambiguous. Trimming took off 9 bases at V and 6 bases at J, with 6 bases between the two ends. This CDR3 spans 10 amino acids. CDR1 and CDR2 from the germline V gene are MRHNA and SNTAGT.

V usage is TRBV10-3 and J usage is TRBJ2-7; D is undetermined. Germline V CDR1 and CDR2: ENHRY, SYGVKD. V was clipped by 0 bases and J by 9 bases, with 18 bases between them. This CDR3 spans 15 amino acids. The CDR3 DNA sequence: TGTGCCATCAGTGAGTCTAGGAGTGAGTGGGCAGCGCAGTACTTC. Residues: CAISESRSEWAAQYF.

The chain has TRBV4-2 and TRBJ1-3; a weak D match, TRBD1 (5 bases). The CDR3 is made up of 17 amino acids. V was clipped by 0 bases and J by 0 bases, with 12 bases between them. CDR1 is LGHNA and CDR2 is YNFKEQ in the germline V gene. CDR3 amino acids: CASSQDHTGLSGNTIYF. The DNA for the CDR3 is TGTGCCAGCAGCCAAGATCATACAGGACTCTCTGGAAACACCATATATTTT.

This clone was seen once. This chain joins TRBV10-2 and TRBJ2-7, with a weak D call TRBD2 (6 bases). Germline loops: CDR1 WSHSY, CDR2 SAAADI. The CDR3 is 12 residues long. V shed 5 bases and J shed 5 bases, with 10 bases lying between them. The CDR3 DNA follows: TGCGCCAGCAGTCTGACTAGTGACGAGCAGTACTTC. This gives the protein CASSLTSDEQYF.

The chain couples TRBV19 to TRBJ1-1, with no clear D. The germline V gene has CDR1 LNHDA and CDR2 SQIVND (reference sequence). Trimming pared 7 bases from V and 5 bases from J, leaving 14 bases between. CDR3 length: 13 amino acids. Here the CDR3 DNA reads TGTGCCAGTATGGTACACCTGGGAACTGAAGCTTTCTTT. It translates to CASMVHLGTEAFF.

This clone appeared a single time. The J gene is TRBJ1-1, the V gene TRBV6-2 or TRBV6-3, with a tentative D call TRBD1 (5 bases). Germline CDR1 reads MNHEY; CDR2 reads SVGEGT. The CDR3 has 17 amino acids. Trimming took off 4 bases at V and 4 bases at J, with 22 bases between the two ends. The CDR3 coding sequence is TGTGCCAGCAGTTTAGCGGTGCTCAGGGCGGCGGGCACTGAAGCTTTCTTT. It translates to CASSLAVLRAAGTEAFF.

The CDR3 bases are TGTGCCAGCAGCTTAGAGGTTGGGAGAGGGTATGGCTACACCTTC. This gives the protein CASSLEVGRGYGYTF. The chain combines TRBV7-9 with TRBJ1-2; D is undetermined. Per germline, CDR1 SEHNR and CDR2 FQNEAQ (reference sequence). The CDR3 totals 15 residues. The V end lost 1 base, the J end lost 5 bases, and 14 bases lay between the germline ends. Drawing the rest from reference TRBV7-9 and TRBJ1-2, the complete variable domain is DTGVSQNPRHKITKRGQNVTFRCDPISEHNRLYWYRQTLGQGPEFLTYFQNEAQLEKSRLLSDRFSAERPKGSFSTLEIQRTEQGDSAMYLCASSLEVGRGYGYTFGSGTRLTVV.

This clone is a singleton in its sample. The rearrangement joins TRBV9 to TRBJ2-7; 8 bases map to TRBD1. The CDR3 consists of 16 residues. The junction had 6 bases not matched to a gene; V was cut back by 0 bases and J by 1 base. Germline values: CDR1 SGDLS, CDR2 YYNGEE. CDR3 coding DNA: TGTGCCAGCAGCGTAGGGGCAGGGGGCCGTTCCTACGAGCAGTACTTC. It yields the protein CASSVGAGGRSYEQYF. Combining the CDR3 with reference TRBV9 and TRBJ2-7 gives the whole variable domain DSGVTQTPKHLITATGQRVTLRCSPRSGDLSVYWYQQSLDQGLQFLIQYYNGEERAKGNILERFSAQQFPDLHSELNLSSLELGDSALYFCASSVGAGGRSYEQYFGPGTRLTVT.

V and J are TRBV14 and TRBJ2-7; 9 nucleotides align to TRBD1. Per the germline V gene, CDR1 is SGHDN and CDR2 is FVKESK. After removal of 2 bases from V and 3 bases from J, the junction contained 5 bases not matched to a gene. The CDR3 consists of 15 residues. This CDR3 reads CASSQKLGQGYEQYF. The CDR3 DNA is TGTGCCAGCAGCCAAAAGTTGGGACAGGGCTACGAGCAGTACTTC.

J is TRBJ2-1 and V is TRBV7-9; TRBD2 matches 12 bases. Per the germline V gene, CDR1 is SEHNR and CDR2 is FQNEAQ (reference sequence). This CDR3 is 14 amino acids long. V shed 8 bases and J 7 bases; nucleotides not matched to a gene: 6. The CDR3 nucleotides are TGTGCCAGCCTAGCGGGAGGGCCGGGGAATGAGCAGTTCTTC. It encodes CASLAGGPGNEQFF.

The chain joins TRBV6-2 or TRBV6-3 to TRBJ2-3; D not resolved. V shed 2 bases and J shed 0 bases, with 9 bases lying between them. CDR3 length: 15 residues. CDR1 and CDR2 (germline): MNHEY, SVGEGT. CDR3 in amino acids: CASSYGVGSTDTQYF. The CDR3 region has the DNA TGTGCCAGCAGTTACGGGGTGGGGAGCACAGATACGCAGTATTTT.

The chain is built from TRBV3-1 (or the pseudogene TRBV3-2) and TRBJ2-7; D call uncertain. This CDR3 is 15 amino acids long. Trimming left V 1 base short and J 6 bases short, with 16 bases between. Germline lookup yields CDR1 LGHDT and CDR2 YNNKEL (reference sequence). This CDR3 reads CASSQGQERCCEQYF. The CDR3 DNA follows: TGTGCCAGCAGCCAAGGGCAGGAGAGATGCTGCGAGCAGTACTTC.

The chain carries TRBV5-5 and TRBJ1-5; the D is unclear. The V gene's germline CDR1 is SGHKS and CDR2 YYEKEE (reference sequence). This CDR3 has 15 amino acids. Trimming took 4 bases from V and 1 from J, leaving 12 bases between them. CDR3 sequence reads: CASSPSGWSNQPQHF. The CDR3 DNA reads TGTGCCAGCAGCCCTTCGGGGTGGAGCAATCAGCCCCAGCATTTT. Full variable domain (missing parts from reference TRBV5-5 and TRBJ1-5): DAGVTQSPTHLIKTRGQQVTLRCSPISGHKSVSWYQQVLGQGPQFIFQYYEKEERGRGNFPDRFSARQFPNYSSELNVNALLLGDSALYLCASSPSGWSNQPQHFGDGTRLSIL.

This clone appeared a single time. The genes are TRBV7-3 and TRBJ1-2; TRBD1 is a possible D gene (6 bases). The CDR3 is 12 amino acids. V lost 6 bases, J lost 8 bases, and 13 bases lay in between. In germline, CDR1 is SGHTA, CDR2 FQGTGA. The CDR3 region is CASSSQGLGYTF. CDR3 nucleotides: TGTGCCAGCAGTTCACAGGGATTGGGCTACACCTTC.